The 3 T cell receptor beta chains listed next were all sequenced from one sample in a study of blood T cell repertoires in COVID-19. The method was immunoSEQ multiplex PCR; TCRdb's version includes in-frame clones alone and lacks a portion of them. The profile shows under 150,000 clones, 80% to 90% of them singletons. The sample consisted of peripheral blood. The source of these receptors is a human donor in a cohort sampled during active COVID-19.

CDR3 protein: CASSLLAGEYNEQFF. The CDR3 DNA sequence: TGTGCCAGCTCACTACTAGCGGGGGAGTACAATGAGCAGTTCTTC. The chain couples TRBV7-6 to TRBJ2-1, with TRBD2 matching 11 bases. Trimming took 8 bases from V and 4 from J; bases not matched to a gene: 7. CDR3 length: 15 residues. Germline V gene sequence: CDR1 SGHVS, CDR2 FNYEAQ.

The J gene is TRBJ2-5, the V gene TRBV6-6, with 7 bases matching TRBD1. V lost 2 bases and J lost 3; bases outside the gene matches: 3. Germline values: CDR1 MNHNY, CDR2 SVGAGI (reference sequence). The length of the CDR3 is 14 residues. In DNA, the CDR3 is TGTGCCAGCAGTTACCCGGGACAGAAAGAGACCCAGTACTTC. Residues: CASSYPGQKETQYF.

The V and J genes are TRBV29-1 and TRBJ2-4; TRBD1 matches 9 bases. The CDR3 is 14 amino acids. Trimming removed 7 bases from V and 7 bases from J; junction bases left unmatched: 11. Per germline, CDR1 SQVTM and CDR2 ANQGSEA. The CDR3 sequence is CSALYGTGKNIQYF. The CDR3 coding sequence is TGCAGCGCTCTCTATGGGACAGGGAAGAACATTCAGTACTTC.